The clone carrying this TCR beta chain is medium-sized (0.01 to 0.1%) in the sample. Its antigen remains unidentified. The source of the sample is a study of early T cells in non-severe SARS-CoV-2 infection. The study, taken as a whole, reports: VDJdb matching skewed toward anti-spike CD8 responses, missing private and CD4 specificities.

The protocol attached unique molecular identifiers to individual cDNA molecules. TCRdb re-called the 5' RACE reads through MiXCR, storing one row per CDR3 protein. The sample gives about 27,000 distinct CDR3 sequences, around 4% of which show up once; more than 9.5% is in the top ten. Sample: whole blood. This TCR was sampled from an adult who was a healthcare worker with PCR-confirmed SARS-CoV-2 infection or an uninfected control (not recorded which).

The CDR3 bases are TGTGCCATCAGACCGGGACAAGAGAACACTGAAGCTTTCTTT. Translation: CAIRPGQENTEAFF. This chain links TRBV10-3 with TRBJ1-1; D possibly corresponds to TRBD1 (6 bases). This CDR3 comprises 14 residues. V shed 6 bases and J shed 1 base, with 12 bases lying between them. Germline assignment: CDR1 ENHRY and CDR2 SYGVKD.